Listed below are T cell receptor beta chains from one sample, sequenced in a study of blood T cell repertoires in COVID-19. The assay was immunoSEQ multiplex PCR, and TCRdb's table has in-frame clones only and misses some. Among some 190,000 clones, less than 90% were seen once, and the ten largest hold around 1.1%. The source material was peripheral blood. The source of these receptors is a man aged 25-45 years with acute or convalescent COVID-19. Both conserved end residues are part of each CDR3. Each record gives: D gene, clone size, J gene, V gene, CDR3 DNA, CDR3 protein. A D gene is named only where the DNA matches it firmly. Clone size, where shown, is once, few, many, or a class for clones that have expanded.

d_call: NA
clone_size: NA
j_call: TRBJ2-7
v_call: TRBV6-5
cdr3_nt: TGTGCCAGCAGCCCAAAGGGGAACTACGAGCAGTACTTC
cdr3_aa: CASSPKGNYEQYF

d_call: TRBD1
clone_size: NA
j_call: TRBJ1-4
v_call: TRBV2
cdr3_nt: TGTGCCAGCCGGGACAGGGGGGATGAAAAACTGTTTTTT
cdr3_aa: CASRDRGDEKLFF

d_call: NA
clone_size: NA
j_call: TRBJ1-3
v_call: TRBV10-3
cdr3_nt: TGTGCCATCAGTCGGGACATCTCTGGAAACACCATATATTTT
cdr3_aa: CAISRDISGNTIYF

d_call: NA
clone_size: NA
j_call: TRBJ2-7
v_call: TRBV30
cdr3_nt: TGTGCCTGGAAAGAATTTCAGGGATCCTACGAGCAGTACTTC
cdr3_aa: CAWKEFQGSYEQYF

d_call: NA
clone_size: NA
j_call: TRBJ1-6
v_call: TRBV28
cdr3_nt: TGTGCCAGCAGTTTCGAGTTGTATAATTCACCCCTCCACTTT
cdr3_aa: CASSFELYNSPLHF

d_call: NA
clone_size: NA
j_call: TRBJ2-7
v_call: TRBV29-1
cdr3_nt: TGCAGCGTTGAAGAAATAGGGGGTTACGAGCAGTACTTC
cdr3_aa: CSVEEIGGYEQYF

d_call: NA
clone_size: NA
j_call: TRBJ2-1
v_call: TRBV5-5
cdr3_nt: TGTGCCAGCAGCTTGGAGGCTAGCCCCTACAATGAGCAGTTCTTC
cdr3_aa: CASSLEASPYNEQFF

d_call: NA
clone_size: NA
j_call: TRBJ2-5
v_call: TRBV29-1
cdr3_nt: TGCAGCGTCCTGGGGGGACAAGAGACCCAGTACTTC
cdr3_aa: CSVLGGQETQYF

d_call: NA
clone_size: NA
j_call: TRBJ2-7
v_call: TRBV7-9
cdr3_nt: TGTGCCAGCAGCCGTACCGGGACAAGCTCCTACGAGCAGTACTTC
cdr3_aa: CASSRTGTSSYEQYF

d_call: TRBD2
clone_size: NA
j_call: TRBJ2-3
v_call: TRBV5-1
cdr3_nt: TGCGCCAGCAGCTTACGGGAGGGGAGCACAGATACGCAGTATTTT
cdr3_aa: CASSLREGSTDTQYF

d_call: NA
clone_size: NA
j_call: TRBJ1-1
v_call: TRBV7-9
cdr3_nt: TGTGCCAGCAGCCCCCGAGGTGTGGCGAACACTGAAGCTTTCTTT
cdr3_aa: CASSPRGVANTEAFF

d_call: NA
clone_size: NA
j_call: TRBJ2-1
v_call: TRBV19
cdr3_nt: TGTGCCAGTAGAACTAGCTACAATGAGCAGTTCTTC
cdr3_aa: CASRTSYNEQFF

d_call: TRBD2
clone_size: NA
j_call: TRBJ2-1
v_call: TRBV5-4
cdr3_nt: TGTGCCAGCAGCCCCATGCGGGGGGGGAGCTCCTACAATGAGCAGTTCTTC
cdr3_aa: CASSPMRGGSSYNEQFF

d_call: TRBD1
clone_size: few
j_call: TRBJ1-2
v_call: TRBV29-1
cdr3_nt: TGCAGCGTTTATGGGGCCAGGGGGCGATTTGCTAACTATGGCTACACCTTC
cdr3_aa: CSVYGARGRFANYGYTF

d_call: NA
clone_size: NA
j_call: TRBJ2-1
v_call: TRBV7-3
cdr3_nt: TGTGCCAGCAGCTTATTAGGGGGCTACAATGAGCAGTTCTTC
cdr3_aa: CASSLLGGYNEQFF

d_call: NA
clone_size: NA
j_call: TRBJ1-1
v_call: TRBV6-5
cdr3_nt: TGTGCCAGCAGTAGAATCACAGGTTGGATAGGCGAAGCTTTCTTT
cdr3_aa: CASSRITGWIGEAFF

d_call: NA
clone_size: NA
j_call: TRBJ2-1
v_call: TRBV11-3
cdr3_nt: TGTGCCAGCAGCTTAGGACGTAGGAGGAATGAGCAGTTCTTC
cdr3_aa: CASSLGRRRNEQFF

d_call: NA
clone_size: NA
j_call: TRBJ1-2
v_call: TRBV2
cdr3_nt: TGTGCCAGCAGTGAAGGAGCGTGGCATCACTTC
cdr3_aa: CASSEGAWHHF

d_call: TRBD2
clone_size: NA
j_call: TRBJ2-2
v_call: TRBV20-1
cdr3_nt: TGCAGTGCTAGTGGTCTAGCGGGGGCCGACACCGGGGAGCTGTTTTTT
cdr3_aa: CSASGLAGADTGELFF

d_call: TRBD2
clone_size: NA
j_call: TRBJ2-5
v_call: TRBV18
cdr3_nt: TGTGCCAGCTCACCTAACTCGGGAGGTGCGGAGACCCAGTACTTC
cdr3_aa: CASSPNSGGAETQYF

d_call: NA
clone_size: NA
j_call: TRBJ2-3
v_call: TRBV27
cdr3_nt: TGTGCCAGCAGTTTATCGGTTCCTCTAGGAGGTACGCAGTATTTT
cdr3_aa: CASSLSVPLGGTQYF

d_call: TRBD1
clone_size: few
j_call: TRBJ1-1
v_call: TRBV6-5
cdr3_nt: TGTGCCAGCAATAGACAGGGAAGTCTGGCTGAAGCTTTCTTT
cdr3_aa: CASNRQGSLAEAFF

d_call: NA
clone_size: NA
j_call: TRBJ1-5
v_call: TRBV30
cdr3_nt: TGTGCCTGGAGTTCGACAGGCAATCAGCCCCAGCATTTT
cdr3_aa: CAWSSTGNQPQHF

d_call: NA
clone_size: NA
j_call: TRBJ1-5
v_call: TRBV2
cdr3_nt: TGTGCCAGCAGCGGACTTGTTCCCCCCAGCAATCAGCCCCAGCATTTT
cdr3_aa: CASSGLVPPSNQPQHF

d_call: TRBD1
clone_size: NA
j_call: TRBJ1-2
v_call: TRBV29-1
cdr3_nt: TGCAGCGCCGGGACAGGGGGATGGGGCTACACCTTC
cdr3_aa: CSAGTGGWGYTF

d_call: TRBD1
clone_size: NA
j_call: TRBJ1-2
v_call: TRBV27
cdr3_nt: TGTGCCAGCAGCCCTATACGTCCGGGACAGGGCCCCTTTAACTATGGCTACACCTTC
cdr3_aa: CASSPIRPGQGPFNYGYTF

d_call: TRBD1
clone_size: NA
j_call: TRBJ2-1
v_call: TRBV11-2
cdr3_nt: TGTGCCAGCAGCATTAGACAGGGGGAGTACAATGAGCAGTTCTTC
cdr3_aa: CASSIRQGEYNEQFF

d_call: NA
clone_size: NA
j_call: TRBJ1-3
v_call: TRBV10-2
cdr3_nt: TGCGCCAGCAGTGGTGTAGGCGGTGGAAACACCATATATTTT
cdr3_aa: CASSGVGGGNTIYF

d_call: NA
clone_size: NA
j_call: TRBJ1-3
v_call: TRBV2
cdr3_nt: TGTGCCAGCAGTACACCACTCGCAGGGGCTGGAAACACCATATATTTT
cdr3_aa: CASSTPLAGAGNTIYF

d_call: NA
clone_size: NA
j_call: TRBJ1-1
v_call: TRBV27
cdr3_nt: TGTGCCAGCAGTTTATCTGGGGCAGGCACTGAAGCTTTCTTT
cdr3_aa: CASSLSGAGTEAFF

d_call: NA
clone_size: NA
j_call: TRBJ2-3
v_call: TRBV18
cdr3_nt: TGTGCCAGCTCACCCCCGGGGGTGCGGCCTTTATCCGATACGCAGTATTTT
cdr3_aa: CASSPPGVRPLSDTQYF

d_call: NA
clone_size: NA
j_call: TRBJ1-1
v_call: TRBV28
cdr3_nt: TGTGCCAGCAGTTTATACGGGTCTATGGGGCGGTGGAGAGCTTTCTTT
cdr3_aa: CASSLYGSMGRWRAFF

d_call: NA
clone_size: NA
j_call: TRBJ1-1
v_call: TRBV18
cdr3_nt: TGTGCCAGCTCACCACCGGCGGGTCGCGACACTGAAGCTTTCTTT
cdr3_aa: CASSPPAGRDTEAFF

d_call: TRBD2
clone_size: NA
j_call: TRBJ2-2
v_call: TRBV4-1
cdr3_nt: TGCGCCAGCAGCCAAGAGTGGCGGGAGGCGGTCGGGGAGCTGTTTTTT
cdr3_aa: CASSQEWREAVGELFF

d_call: NA
clone_size: NA
j_call: TRBJ2-5
v_call: TRBV7-9
cdr3_nt: TGTGCCAGCAGCTTTAGGACAGACCAAGAGACCCAGTACTTC
cdr3_aa: CASSFRTDQETQYF

d_call: NA
clone_size: NA
j_call: TRBJ2-7
v_call: TRBV7-3
cdr3_nt: TGTGCCAGCAGCTTAATCAGCGGCCAAAACTACGAGCAGTACTTC
cdr3_aa: CASSLISGQNYEQYF

d_call: NA
clone_size: NA
j_call: TRBJ2-5
v_call: TRBV7-3
cdr3_nt: TGTGCCAGCAGCCAAGCACAGAGAGAGACCCAGTACTTC
cdr3_aa: CASSQAQRETQYF

d_call: TRBD1
clone_size: NA
j_call: TRBJ1-5
v_call: TRBV2
cdr3_nt: TGTGCCAGCAGACAAATAGGGACAGGGCTGGGGCCCCAGCATTTT
cdr3_aa: CASRQIGTGLGPQHF

d_call: NA
clone_size: NA
j_call: TRBJ1-1
v_call: TRBV5-4
cdr3_nt: TGTGCCAGCAGCCCGGGACGGGGAGGTGAAGCTTTCTTT
cdr3_aa: CASSPGRGGEAFF

d_call: NA
clone_size: NA
j_call: TRBJ1-5
v_call: TRBV16
cdr3_nt: TGTGCCAGCAGCCATCGATTCCTAGGGGACACCCACACCGCATATCAGCCCCAGCATTTT
cdr3_aa: CASSHRFLGDTHTAYQPQHF

d_call: NA
clone_size: NA
j_call: TRBJ1-5
v_call: TRBV18
cdr3_nt: TGTGCCAGCTCACCGAGGGACAAAAATCAGCCCCAGCATTTT
cdr3_aa: CASSPRDKNQPQHF

d_call: NA
clone_size: NA
j_call: TRBJ1-2
v_call: TRBV6-1
cdr3_nt: TGTGCCAGCAGTGAAGCCAGGGCCGGTGGCTACACCTTC
cdr3_aa: CASSEARAGGYTF

d_call: NA
clone_size: NA
j_call: TRBJ2-1
v_call: TRBV5-1
cdr3_nt: TGCGCCAGCAGCGAGTCTCAGGGGTCTTACAATGAGCAGTTCTTC
cdr3_aa: CASSESQGSYNEQFF

d_call: NA
clone_size: NA
j_call: TRBJ1-1
v_call: TRBV28
cdr3_nt: TGTGCCAGCAGTTTGCAGGACACTGAAGCTTTCTTT
cdr3_aa: CASSLQDTEAFF

d_call: TRBD1
clone_size: NA
j_call: TRBJ2-7
v_call: TRBV10-3
cdr3_nt: TGTGCCATCAGCCTCCGGGACAGGGCCTACGAGCAGTACTTC
cdr3_aa: CAISLRDRAYEQYF

d_call: NA
clone_size: once
j_call: TRBJ2-7
v_call: TRBV5-1
cdr3_nt: TGCGCCAGCAGCATAGCGGCCCAACAGGACGAGCAGTACTTC
cdr3_aa: CASSIAAQQDEQYF

d_call: TRBD1
clone_size: NA
j_call: TRBJ1-4
v_call: TRBV11-2
cdr3_nt: TGTGCCAGCAGCCTAGGGACAGGGGGGGCGGCAACTAATGAAAAACTGTTTTTT
cdr3_aa: CASSLGTGGAATNEKLFF

d_call: TRBD2
clone_size: once
j_call: TRBJ2-7
v_call: TRBV13
cdr3_nt: TGTGCCAGCAGCTTAGCTCTAGCGGCGAGCTCCTACGAGCAGTACTTC
cdr3_aa: CASSLALAASSYEQYF

d_call: NA
clone_size: NA
j_call: TRBJ2-7
v_call: TRBV7-3
cdr3_nt: TGTGCCAGCAGCTCAAAGCTGGGGCTGACGTACGAGCAGTACTTC
cdr3_aa: CASSSKLGLTYEQYF

d_call: TRBD1
clone_size: NA
j_call: TRBJ1-3
v_call: TRBV7-9
cdr3_nt: TGTGCCAGCAGCTTAGCAGGGGGCGCAGCTGGAAACACCATATATTTT
cdr3_aa: CASSLAGGAAGNTIYF

d_call: NA
clone_size: NA
j_call: TRBJ1-2
v_call: TRBV28
cdr3_nt: TGTGCCAGCAGTCGGGTTTCTAATGGCTACACCTTC
cdr3_aa: CASSRVSNGYTF

d_call: TRBD1
clone_size: NA
j_call: TRBJ1-6
v_call: TRBV27
cdr3_nt: TGTGCCAGCAGTTTTATGCAGGGGGATTTGGGCTCACCCCTCCACTTT
cdr3_aa: CASSFMQGDLGSPLHF

d_call: NA
clone_size: NA
j_call: TRBJ1-5
v_call: TRBV19
cdr3_nt: TGTGCCAGTAGTTCATTTTCGACAGGAGTCGGCAATCAGCCCCAGCATTTT
cdr3_aa: CASSSFSTGVGNQPQHF

d_call: NA
clone_size: NA
j_call: TRBJ1-5
v_call: TRBV24-1
cdr3_nt: TGTGCCACCAGTGATCAGAATCAGCCCCAGCATTTT
cdr3_aa: CATSDQNQPQHF

d_call: TRBD1
clone_size: NA
j_call: TRBJ2-2
v_call: TRBV19
cdr3_nt: TGTGCCAGTAGTGTTGACAGGGGCACCGGGGAGCTGTTTTTT
cdr3_aa: CASSVDRGTGELFF

d_call: TRBD1
clone_size: NA
j_call: TRBJ1-2
v_call: TRBV27
cdr3_nt: TGTGCCAGCAGTTTTGGTCCTGGGGACAGGGTTGGCTACACCTTC
cdr3_aa: CASSFGPGDRVGYTF

d_call: NA
clone_size: NA
j_call: TRBJ1-1
v_call: TRBV11-2
cdr3_nt: TGTGCCAGCAGCTCAGTCTCGGGGTCCCGTTCGGGAGCTTTCTTT
cdr3_aa: CASSSVSGSRSGAFF

d_call: NA
clone_size: NA
j_call: TRBJ1-1
v_call: TRBV7-9
cdr3_nt: TGTGCCAGCAGCTTAGGACAGTCCTCGTACACTGAAGCTTTCTTT
cdr3_aa: CASSLGQSSYTEAFF

d_call: TRBD1
clone_size: NA
j_call: TRBJ2-1
v_call: TRBV7-9
cdr3_nt: TGTGCCAGCAGCCATACAGGGGGCCCCTCCTACAATGAGCAGTTCTTC
cdr3_aa: CASSHTGGPSYNEQFF